The clone carrying this T cell receptor beta chain was seen at least ten times. This entry is derived from a study of blood T cells in healthy people across ages. V was cut by 1 base and J by 8 bases, with 11 bases left in between. The CDR3 spans 13 residues. Germline V lookup: CDR1 LGHNA, CDR2 YNFKEQ. Next came a second PCR, run for about 7 to 12 cycles, which used a sample-barcoded 5' primer along with a J-beta primer mix. TCRdb fed the 5' RACE reads into MiXCR, producing one record per CDR3 protein. The profile shows roughly 1,300,000 distinct CDR3 sequences, approximately 63% of them singletons. This chain links TRBV4-2 with TRBJ1-2; D may be TRBD1 (5 bases). The TCR sequence derives from a man younger than 30 in good health. Sequencing input: blood. CDR3 in DNA: TGTGCCAGCAGCCAAGTATTTGGGGACGGCTACACCTTC. It specifies CASSQVFGDGYTF.